The 17 T cell receptor beta chains presented below share a single source sample, sequenced in a study of T-cell reconstitution after alpha-beta-depleted transplantation in children. Unique molecular identifiers were used in preparing the TCRbeta library. TCRdb reprocessed the PCR reads via MiXCR and lists one record per CDR3 protein. The data hold about 420,000 distinct CDR3 sequences, with around 9.9% observed a single time. This specimen was PBMCs from the stem cell graft donor, taken from the stem cell graft. The receptors were sampled from a human donor who donated a stem cell graft to a child with acute myeloid leukemia.

Worth noting for this clonotype: Given a much more abundant clone one base away, this may be a read error. The chain has TRBV7-2 and TRBJ1-5; 9 nucleotides match TRBD1. There are 15 residues in the CDR3. With 5 bases clipped from V and 6 bases from J, the junction kept 8 bases outside the gene matches. Germline V gene data show CDR1 as SGHTA and CDR2 as FQGNSA. The CDR3 reads CASSPTGGAAQPQHF. CDR3 in DNA: TGTGCCAGCAGCCCAACAGGGGGCGCGGCTCAGCCCCAGCATTTT.

The gene calls are TRBV12-3 or TRBV12-4 and TRBJ2-2; D remains ambiguous. CDR3 length: 12 residues. V was clipped by 8 bases and J by 3 bases, with 7 bases between them. The CDR3 here is CASHPDTGELFF. CDR3 DNA: TGTGCCAGCCATCCCGACACCGGGGAGCTGTTTTTT.

The chain uses TRBV12-3 or TRBV12-4 and TRBJ1-3; D not certain. V shed 8 bases and J shed 1 base, with 12 bases lying between them. The CDR3 is 14 residues long. The CDR3 reads CASQSWGSGNTIYF. CDR3 in DNA: TGTGCCAGCCAAAGTTGGGGTTCTGGAAACACCATATATTTT.

This clonotype was recorded at least ten times. The chain carries TRBV10-2 and TRBJ1-4; D may be TRBD1 (6 bases). Germline assignment: CDR1 WSHSY and CDR2 SAAADI. With 3 bases removed from V and 7 bases from J, the gap between germline ends came to 15 bases. This CDR3 has 15 amino acids. The CDR3 nucleotides read TGCGCCAGCAGTGAATGGGGGCGCGTGAGTGAAAAACTGTTTTTT. This translates into CASSEWGRVSEKLFF.

This clonotype was counted at least ten times. The chain joins TRBV20-1 to TRBJ1-5; the match to TRBD1 covers 9 bases. Per the germline V gene, CDR1 is DFQATT and CDR2 is SNEGSKA (reference sequence). The length of the CDR3 is 13 residues. J was trimmed by 12 bases and V by 4 bases; bases with no gene match: 10. CDR3 sequence (DNA): TGCAGTGCTACCGGACAGGGGATAGGCCACCAGCATTTT. Its protein product is CSATGQGIGHQHF.

V usage is TRBV29-1 and J usage is TRBJ2-3; 9 nucleotides line up with TRBD2. The ends lost 8 bases at V and 3 bases at J; junction bases unmatched: 3. Per germline, CDR1 SQVTM and CDR2 ANQGSEA. CDR3 size: 12 residues. CDR3: CSQGLATDTQYF. CDR3 DNA sequence: TGCAGCCAAGGACTAGCGACAGATACGCAGTATTTT.

This clonotype appeared a few times. This chain uses TRBV20-1 with TRBJ2-7, with a possible D match to TRBD1 (6 bases). The ends were cut back, 5 bases at V and 5 bases at J, with 13 bases in the middle. The germline V gene encodes CDR1 DFQATT and CDR2 SNEGSKA (reference sequence). The CDR3 sequence is 12 residues long. The CDR3 here is CSAALGAHEQYV. CDR3 in DNA: TGCAGTGCTGCCCTGGGGGCCCACGAGCAGTACGTC.

The V gene is TRBV6-5, the J gene TRBJ2-3; tentative D call: TRBD1 (5 bases). V lost 2 bases and J lost 3, with 12 bases in between. Germline CDR1 and CDR2: MNHEY and SVGAGI. This CDR3 comprises 15 residues. CDR3 loop: CASSYEPGRTDTQYF. CDR3 in DNA: TGTGCCAGCAGTTACGAGCCAGGGCGGACAGATACGCAGTATTTT.

The DNA of the CDR3 is TGTGCCAGCTCACCGATCGGCAGGGTGGAAGAGCAGTACTTC. It yields the protein CASSPIGRVEEQYF. This chain links TRBV18 with TRBJ2-7, with a weak D call TRBD1 (5 bases). The CDR3 is made up of 14 amino acids. The germline gives CDR1 KGHSH, CDR2 LQKENI. Trimming pared 3 bases from V and 7 bases from J, leaving 16 bases between.

The table lists this clonotype with many counts. The V call is TRBV5-1, the J call TRBJ2-6; no definite D call. Per germline, CDR1 SGHRS and CDR2 YFSETQ. Trimming cost V 3 bases and J 3 bases, with 7 bases left between them. This CDR3 is 14 amino acids long. This CDR3 is CASSSRNGANVLTF. CDR3 coding DNA: TGCGCCAGCAGCTCCCGGAATGGGGCCAACGTCCTGACTTTC. Based on the CDR3 plus reference TRBV5-1 and TRBJ2-6, the full variable domain is KAGVTQTPRYLIKTRGQQVTLSCSPISGHRSVSWYQQTPGQGLQFLFEYFSETQRNKGNFPGRFSGRQFSNSRSEMNVSTLELGDSALYLCASSSRNGANVLTFGAGSRLTVL.

This clonotype appeared a few times. The chain joins TRBV20-1 to TRBJ1-1; 7 nucleotides match TRBD1. Germline CDR1 reads DFQATT; CDR2 reads SNEGSKA (reference sequence). The ends lost 3 bases at V and 4 bases at J; junction bases unmatched: 5. The CDR3 loop spans 13 amino acids. CDR3 amino acids: CSARIGTATEAFF. The CDR3 DNA is TGCAGTGCTAGGATAGGGACAGCCACTGAAGCTTTCTTT.

This clonotype occurred a few times. The chain couples TRBV6-5 to TRBJ1-2; no reliable D call. Germline V gene sequence: CDR1 MNHEY, CDR2 SVGAGI. The CDR3 spans 13 residues. The germline V and J ends were trimmed by 6 bases and 8 bases, with 16 bases remaining between them. The CDR3 is CASRPSVLEGYTF. CDR3 coding DNA: TGTGCCAGCAGGCCGAGTGTCCTCGAGGGCTACACCTTC.

The gene calls are TRBV7-2 and TRBJ2-5; no clear D gene. The CDR3 consists of 12 residues. The V gene's germline CDR1 is SGHTA and CDR2 FQGNSA. Trimming pared 3 bases from V and 5 bases from J, leaving 7 bases between. CDR3 DNA: TGTGCCAGCAGCTTTAGCACGGAGACCCAGTACTTC. Encoded protein: CASSFSTETQYF.

The genes are TRBV4-2 and TRBJ1-2; TRBD1 matches at 9 bases. This CDR3 spans 12 amino acids. J lost 11 bases, V lost 4 bases, and 5 bases had no gene match. Germline CDR1 reads LGHNA; CDR2 reads YNFKEQ. The DNA for the CDR3 is TGTGCCAGCAGCCTAAACAGGGGGCTTTACACCTTC. This codes for CASSLNRGLYTF.

This clonotype was seen a handful of times. The gene calls are TRBV5-1 and TRBJ1-1, with D maybe TRBD1 (6 bases). The germline CDR1 and CDR2 sequences are SGHRS and YFSETQ. Trimming took off 0 bases at V and 3 bases at J, with 18 bases between the two ends. This CDR3 spans 17 amino acids. Here the CDR3 DNA reads TGCGCCAGCAGCTTGGTTACAGGGACGGGCGGTGACACTGAAGCTTTCTTT. It specifies CASSLVTGTGGDTEAFF.

This clonotype was seen at least ten times. The chain couples TRBV15 to TRBJ2-2; 7 nucleotides align to TRBD2. V dropped 4 bases and J dropped 5; count of bases not matched to a gene: 10. Germline V gene lookup returns CDR1 LNHNV and CDR2 YYDKDF (reference sequence). CDR3 length equals 16 residues. Written as DNA, the CDR3 is TGTGCCACCAGCACTCCGGTGGGAGGGTCGACCGGGGAGCTGTTTTTT. Its translation: CATSTPVGGSTGELFF.

This clonotype was counted between two and nine times. The chain links TRBV11-2 to TRBJ1-2, with D unresolved. CDR3 length: 13 residues. CDR1 is SGHAT and CDR2 is FQNNGV in the germline V gene. V lost 5 bases and J 3 bases, leaving 10 bases between the germline ends. CDR3 loop: CASSARTHYGYTF. Here the CDR3 DNA reads TGTGCCAGCAGCGCCCGGACCCACTATGGCTACACCTTC.